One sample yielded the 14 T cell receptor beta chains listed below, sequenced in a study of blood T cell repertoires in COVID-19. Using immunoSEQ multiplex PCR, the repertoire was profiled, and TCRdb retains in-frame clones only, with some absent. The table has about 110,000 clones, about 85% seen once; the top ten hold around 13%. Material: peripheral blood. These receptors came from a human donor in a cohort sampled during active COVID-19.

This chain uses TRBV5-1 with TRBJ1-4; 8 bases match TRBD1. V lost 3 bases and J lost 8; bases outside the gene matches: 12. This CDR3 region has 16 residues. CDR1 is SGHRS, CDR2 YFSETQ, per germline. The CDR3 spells CASSSSPGTGQEKLFF. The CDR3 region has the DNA TGCGCCAGCAGCTCGAGCCCCGGGACAGGCCAAGAAAAACTGTTTTTT.

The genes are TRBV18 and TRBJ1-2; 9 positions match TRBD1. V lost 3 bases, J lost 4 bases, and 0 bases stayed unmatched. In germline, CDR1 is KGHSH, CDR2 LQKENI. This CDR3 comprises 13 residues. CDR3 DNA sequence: TGTGCCAGCTCACCGGGACAGGGCTATGGCTACACCTTC. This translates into CASSPGQGYGYTF.

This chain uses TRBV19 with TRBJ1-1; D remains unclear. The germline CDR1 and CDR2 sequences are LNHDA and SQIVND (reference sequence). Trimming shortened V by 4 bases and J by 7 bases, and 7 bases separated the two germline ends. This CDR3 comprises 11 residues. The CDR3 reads CASSKQLEAFF. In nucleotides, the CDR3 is TGTGCCAGTAGTAAACAGCTTGAAGCTTTCTTT.

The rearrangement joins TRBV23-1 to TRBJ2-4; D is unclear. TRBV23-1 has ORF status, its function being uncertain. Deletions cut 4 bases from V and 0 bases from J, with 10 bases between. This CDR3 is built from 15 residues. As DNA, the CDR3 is TGCGCCAGCAGTCCCAACACCATAGCCAAAAACATTCAGTACTTC. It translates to CASSPNTIAKNIQYF.

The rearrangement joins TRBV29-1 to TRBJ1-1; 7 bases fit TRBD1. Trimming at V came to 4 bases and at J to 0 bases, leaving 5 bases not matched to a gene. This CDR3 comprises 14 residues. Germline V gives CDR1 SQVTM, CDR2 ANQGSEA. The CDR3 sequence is CSVAETGLNTEAFF. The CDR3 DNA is TGCAGCGTTGCCGAGACAGGGTTGAACACTGAAGCTTTCTTT.

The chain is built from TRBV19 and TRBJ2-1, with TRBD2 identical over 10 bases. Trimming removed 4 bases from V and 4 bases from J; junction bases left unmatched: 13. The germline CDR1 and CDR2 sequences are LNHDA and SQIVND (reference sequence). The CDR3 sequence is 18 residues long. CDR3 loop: CASSTILPSGGDYNEQFF. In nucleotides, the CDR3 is TGTGCCAGTAGTACTATTCTTCCTAGCGGGGGAGATTACAATGAGCAGTTCTTC.

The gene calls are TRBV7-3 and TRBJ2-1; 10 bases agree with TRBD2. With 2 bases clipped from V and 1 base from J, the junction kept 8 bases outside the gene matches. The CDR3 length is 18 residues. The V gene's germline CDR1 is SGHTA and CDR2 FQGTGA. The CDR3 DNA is TGTGCCAGCAGCTTAGGAGGTAGCGGGAGGTTTTCCTACAATGAGCAGTTCTTC. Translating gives CASSLGGSGRFSYNEQFF.

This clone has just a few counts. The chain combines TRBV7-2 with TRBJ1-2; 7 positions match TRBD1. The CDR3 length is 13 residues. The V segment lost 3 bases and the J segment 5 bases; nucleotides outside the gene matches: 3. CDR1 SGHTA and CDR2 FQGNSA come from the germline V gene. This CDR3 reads CASSFGTEYGYTF. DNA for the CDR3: TGTGCCAGCAGCTTCGGGACAGAATATGGCTACACCTTC.

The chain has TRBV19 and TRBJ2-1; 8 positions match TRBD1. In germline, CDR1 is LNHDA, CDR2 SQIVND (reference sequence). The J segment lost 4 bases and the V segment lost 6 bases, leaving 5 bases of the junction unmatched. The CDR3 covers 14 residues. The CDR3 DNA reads TGTGCCAGTAGGCAGGGGGCGTCATACAATGAGCAGTTCTTC. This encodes CASRQGASYNEQFF.

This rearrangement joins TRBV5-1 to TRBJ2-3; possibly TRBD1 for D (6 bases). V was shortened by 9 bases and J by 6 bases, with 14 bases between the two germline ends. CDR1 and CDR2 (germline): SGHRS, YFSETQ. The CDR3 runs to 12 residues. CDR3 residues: CATGETGDTQYF. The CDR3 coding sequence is TGCGCCACCGGTGAAACAGGGGATACGCAGTATTTT.

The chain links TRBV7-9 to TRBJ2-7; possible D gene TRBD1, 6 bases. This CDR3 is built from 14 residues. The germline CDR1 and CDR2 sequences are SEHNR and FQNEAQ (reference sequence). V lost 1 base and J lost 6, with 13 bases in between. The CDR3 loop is CASSLGQGNREQYF. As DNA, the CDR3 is TGTGCCAGCAGCTTAGGGCAGGGGAATCGCGAGCAGTACTTC. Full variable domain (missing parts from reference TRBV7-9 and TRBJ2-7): DTGVSQNPRHKITKRGQNVTFRCDPISEHNRLYWYRQTLGQGPEFLTYFQNEAQLEKSRLLSDRFSAERPKGSFSTLEIQRTEQGDSAMYLCASSLGQGNREQYFGPGTRLTVT.

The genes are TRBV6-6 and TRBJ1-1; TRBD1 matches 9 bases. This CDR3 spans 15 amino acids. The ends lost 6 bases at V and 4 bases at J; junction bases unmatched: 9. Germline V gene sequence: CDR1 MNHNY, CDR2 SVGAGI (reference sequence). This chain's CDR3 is CASRYTGTGSTEAFF. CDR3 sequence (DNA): TGTGCCAGCAGGTATACCGGGACAGGGAGCACTGAAGCTTTCTTT.

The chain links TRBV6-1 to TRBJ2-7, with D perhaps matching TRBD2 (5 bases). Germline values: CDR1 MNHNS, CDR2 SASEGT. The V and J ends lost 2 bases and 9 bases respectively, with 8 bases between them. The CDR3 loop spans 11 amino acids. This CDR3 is CASSELRGQYF. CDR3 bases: TGTGCCAGCAGTGAATTACGGGGGCAGTACTTC.

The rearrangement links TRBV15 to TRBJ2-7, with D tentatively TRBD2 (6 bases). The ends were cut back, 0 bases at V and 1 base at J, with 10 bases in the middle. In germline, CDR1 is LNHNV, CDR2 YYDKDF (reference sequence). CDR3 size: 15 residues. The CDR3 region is CATSREEGVSYEQYF. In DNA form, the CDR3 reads TGTGCCACCAGCAGAGAGGAGGGAGTTTCCTACGAGCAGTACTTC.